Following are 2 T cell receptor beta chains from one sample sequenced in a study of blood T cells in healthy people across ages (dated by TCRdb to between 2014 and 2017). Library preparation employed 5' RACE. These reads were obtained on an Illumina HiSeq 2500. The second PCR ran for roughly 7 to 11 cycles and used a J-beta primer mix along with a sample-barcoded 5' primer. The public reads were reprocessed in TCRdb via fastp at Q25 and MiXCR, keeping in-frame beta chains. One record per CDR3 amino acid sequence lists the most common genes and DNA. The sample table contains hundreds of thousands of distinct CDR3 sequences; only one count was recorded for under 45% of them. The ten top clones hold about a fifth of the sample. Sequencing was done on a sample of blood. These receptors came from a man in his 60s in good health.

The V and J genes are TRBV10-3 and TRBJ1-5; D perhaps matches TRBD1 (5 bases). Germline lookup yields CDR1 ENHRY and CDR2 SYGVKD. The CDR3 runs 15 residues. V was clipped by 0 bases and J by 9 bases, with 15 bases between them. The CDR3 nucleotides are TGTGCCATCAGTGAGTCGGAAGGGACCCACTGGCCCCAGCATTTT. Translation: CAISESEGTHWPQHF.

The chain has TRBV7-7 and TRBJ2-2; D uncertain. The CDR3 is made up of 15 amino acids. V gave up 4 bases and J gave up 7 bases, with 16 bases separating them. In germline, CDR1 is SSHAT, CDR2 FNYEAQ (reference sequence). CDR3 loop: CASSSTTHPSGELFF. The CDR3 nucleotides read TGTGCCAGCAGCTCAACTACCCATCCCAGCGGGGAGCTGTTTTTT. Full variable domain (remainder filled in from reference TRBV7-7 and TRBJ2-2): GAGVSQSPRYKVTKRGQDVTLRCDPISSHATLYWYQQALGQGPEFLTYFNYEAQPDKSGLPSDRFSAERPEGSISTLTIQRTEQRDSAMYRCASSSTTHPSGELFFGEGSRLTVL.